A selection of T cell receptor beta chains follows, all from one sample in a study of shared clonotypes between healthy human individuals. The repertoire was sequenced with immunoSEQ multiplex PCR; TCRdb's copy has only in-frame clones and lacks some. This sample yields about 1.5 million clones, of which 98% are seen a single time; around 0.47% belongs to the top ten. Sequencing was performed on naive CD4+ T cells sorted from blood. The receptors were sampled from a man aged 25-45 years in good health. The CDR3 runs from the conserved cysteine through the conserved F or W. The D gene is left open where the match is weak. Clone size is not always given. Where it is, it says once, few, many or a class for expanded clones.

d_call cdr3_length j_call clone_size v_call cdr3_aa cdr3_nt
. 13 TRBJ2-3 . TRBV15 CATSRDYTDTQYF TGTGCCACCAGCAGAGATTACACAGATACGCAGTATTTT
. 14 TRBJ2-2 . TRBV9 CASSVFGNTGELFF TGTGCCAGCAGCGTATTTGGTAACACCGGGGAGCTGTTTTTT
TRBD1 15 TRBJ2-2 . TRBV2 CASNPGQGGTGELFF TGTGCCAGCAACCCGGGACAGGGAGGCACCGGGGAGCTGTTTTTT
TRBD2 17 TRBJ2-7 once TRBV7-2 CASSRGGLAGDFYEQYF TGTGCCAGCAGCCGTGGAGGCCTAGCGGGAGATTTCTACGAGCAGTACTTC
TRBD2 17 TRBJ2-5 . TRBV11-2 CASSLELLAGYRETQYF TGTGCCAGCAGCTTAGAGTTGTTAGCGGGGTATAGAGAGACCCAGTACTTC
TRBD2 14 TRBJ2-3 . TRBV13 CASSSLAGTDTQYF TGTGCCAGCAGCTCACTAGCGGGCACAGATACGCAGTATTTT
. 14 TRBJ2-5 . TRBV5-1 CASRYGTSQETQYF TGCGCCAGTAGATACGGGACCTCTCAAGAGACCCAGTACTTC
TRBD2 17 TRBJ2-3 . TRBV28 CASSLPTSVVSTDTQYF TGTGCCAGCAGTTTGCCGACTAGCGTCGTTAGCACAGATACGCAGTATTTT
. 18 TRBJ2-6 once TRBV2 CASSFTGALISGANVLTF TGTGCCAGCAGCTTTACCGGGGCGCTAATCTCTGGGGCCAACGTCCTGACTTTC
. 13 TRBJ1-2 once TRBV28 CASSPQSVLGYTF TGTGCCAGCAGTCCCCAGTCGGTTCTTGGCTACACCTTC
. 14 TRBJ1-3 . TRBV7-8 CASSLTMGGNTIYF TGTGCCAGCAGCTTAACCATGGGTGGAAACACCATATATTTT
. 15 TRBJ1-4 . TRBV21-1 CASFRQAESNEKLFF TGTGCCAGTTTCCGACAGGCAGAGTCTAATGAAAAACTGTTTTTT
. 15 TRBJ2-3 . TRBV5-1 CASSLVQGSTDTQYF TGCGCCAGCAGCTTGGTTCAGGGGAGCACAGATACGCAGTATTTT
. 17 TRBJ2-1 . TRBV5-5 CASTLGGGQSSYNEQFF TGTGCCAGCACCCTAGGCGGGGGACAAAGCTCCTACAATGAGCAGTTCTTC
. 14 TRBJ1-2 . TRBV19 CASSIEAGLSGYTF TGTGCCAGTAGTATAGAAGCAGGGTTAAGCGGCTACACCTTC
. 12 TRBJ2-2 . TRBV6-5 CASSYYSGELFF TGTGCCAGCAGTTACTACTCCGGGGAGCTGTTTTTT
. 15 TRBJ2-1 . TRBV27 CASRRSAGGYNEQFF TGTGCCAGCAGAAGAAGCGCTGGTGGGTACAATGAGCAGTTCTTC
TRBD1 16 TRBJ1-2 . TRBV5-4 CASSSGQGQANYGYTF TGTGCCAGCAGCTCAGGACAGGGCCAGGCTAACTATGGCTACACCTTC
TRBD2 15 TRBJ2-3 . TRBV18 CASSSTSGATHTQYF TGTGCCAGCTCATCGACTAGCGGGGCTACTCATACGCAGTATTTT
TRBD1 14 TRBJ2-7 . TRBV6-6 CASSYAGQGSEQYF TGTGCCAGCAGTTACGCGGGACAGGGTAGCGAGCAGTACTTC
TRBD2 17 TRBJ2-1 . TRBV5-1 CASSLRLAGGPPNEQFF TGCGCCAGCAGCCTTCGGCTAGCGGGAGGGCCACCCAATGAGCAGTTCTTC
TRBD2 16 TRBJ2-1 . TRBV7-2 CASSLVRSGSGGEQFF TGTGCCAGCAGCTTAGTACGTAGCGGGAGCGGGGGTGAGCAGTTCTTC
TRBD1 15 TRBJ2-2 . TRBV5-1 CASSPTGVLTGELFF TGCGCCAGCAGCCCTACAGGGGTCCTCACCGGGGAGCTGTTTTTT
. 14 TRBJ1-3 . TRBV19 CASHHVSSGNTIYF TGTGCCAGTCACCACGTCTCCTCTGGAAACACCATATATTTT
. 16 TRBJ2-3 . TRBV28 CASTRGAGAKTDTQYF TGTGCCAGCACCCGAGGGGCGGGGGCGAAGACAGATACGCAGTATTTT
TRBD2 15 TRBJ2-2 . TRBV5-1 CASSPSGTNTGELFF TGCGCCAGCAGCCCTAGCGGAACGAACACCGGGGAGCTGTTTTTT
. 14 TRBJ2-2 . TRBV5-6 CASSQIANTGELFF TGTGCCAGCAGCCAAATAGCCAACACCGGGGAGCTGTTTTTT
. 17 TRBJ2-2 . TRBV27 CASSLSRLAGNTGELFF TGTGCCAGCAGTTTGTCCCGACTTGCGGGGAACACCGGGGAGCTGTTTTTT
TRBD2 15 TRBJ2-2 . TRBV5-1 CASSREGPGTGELFF TGCGCCAGCAGTCGGGAGGGGCCCGGCACCGGGGAGCTGTTTTTT
. 14 TRBJ2-5 once TRBV9 CASSATALQETQYF TGTGCCAGCAGCGCGACGGCCCTTCAAGAGACCCAGTACTTC